The rows below give T cell receptor beta chains drawn from one sample of a study of blood T cell repertoires in COVID-19. TCRdb's table, derived via immunoSEQ multiplex PCR, lists solely in-frame clones and lacks some. The sample lists 150,000 or so clones; 92% were seen once. Material: peripheral blood. Receptor source: a man in his thirties or forties with COVID-19, enrolled during active disease. The CDR3 runs from the conserved cysteine through the conserved F or W. D genes are given only for firm matches. Part of the rows lack a size; the others show once, few, many or a class for expanded clones.

abundance,j_gene,d_gene,v_gene,CDR3aa,CDR3nt
-,TRBJ1-3,TRBD1,TRBV28,CASSLLATGSGNTIYF,TGTGCCAGCAGTTTATTAGCGACAGGGTCCGGAAACACCATATATTTT
-,TRBJ2-7,-,TRBV18,CASSPSTGSPYEQYF,TGTGCCAGCTCACCCTCGACAGGATCCCCCTACGAGCAGTACTTC
-,TRBJ1-2,-,TRBV3-1/TRBV3-2,CASSQDGAPGYTF,TGTGCCAGCAGCCAAGACGGAGCACCCGGCTACACCTTC
-,TRBJ2-7,-,TRBV27,CASHRAGRSYEQYF,TGTGCCAGCCACCGGGCAGGGCGGTCCTACGAGCAGTACTTC
-,TRBJ2-7,-,TRBV24-1,CATSDGQGRTYEQYF,TGTGCCACCAGTGACGGGCAGGGGAGAACCTACGAGCAGTACTTC
-,TRBJ2-5,TRBD2,TRBV14,CASSKAGQETQYF,TGTGCCAGCAGCAAAGCGGGGCAAGAGACCCAGTACTTC
-,TRBJ2-7,TRBD1,TRBV18,CASSPTPPGQGSYEQYF,TGTGCCAGCTCACCGACTCCTCCAGGACAGGGGTCCTACGAGCAGTACTTC
-,TRBJ1-1,-,TRBV18,CASSPQTGNLNTEAFF,TGTGCCAGCTCACCACAGACAGGAAACCTTAACACTGAAGCTTTCTTT
-,TRBJ1-4,-,TRBV7-9,CASSDYALNEKLFF,TGTGCCAGCAGCGACTATGCTCTTAATGAAAAACTGTTTTTT
once,TRBJ1-1,-,TRBV7-9,CASSAQGLNTEAFF,TGTGCCAGCAGCGCACAGGGATTGAACACTGAAGCTTTCTTT
-,TRBJ2-7,-,TRBV5-4,CASSSGNTANSQYF,TGTGCCAGCAGCTCCGGGAATACTGCTAACTCTCAGTACTTC
-,TRBJ1-2,-,TRBV19,CASSMNRASYTF,TGTGCCAGTAGTATGAACAGGGCCTCCTACACCTTC
-,TRBJ2-7,-,TRBV19,CASSSTGRQEQYF,TGTGCCAGTAGTTCTACAGGGCGGCAGGAGCAGTACTTC
-,TRBJ1-6,-,TRBV28,CASRTGEVSANSPLHF,TGTGCCAGCAGGACCGGGGAGGTCAGCGCTAATTCACCCCTCCACTTT
-,TRBJ2-5,-,TRBV6-5,CASSRGGQETQYF,TGTGCCAGCAGCAGAGGAGGGCAAGAGACCCAGTACTTC
-,TRBJ1-4,-,TRBV5-6,CASSLGDTFNEKLFF,TGTGCCAGCAGCTTGGGGGACACCTTTAATGAAAAACTGTTTTTT
-,TRBJ1-2,TRBD1,TRBV5-4,CASSLALTGGREGYTF,TGTGCCAGCAGCTTGGCCTTGACAGGGGGCAGGGAGGGCTACACCTTC
-,TRBJ2-7,-,TRBV6-2/TRBV6-3,CASSRDSPNSYEQYF,TGTGCCAGCAGCCGCGACAGCCCGAACTCCTACGAGCAGTACTTC
-,TRBJ1-6,-,TRBV4-1,CASSQLQGRRSPLHF,TGCGCCAGCAGCCAATTACAGGGCAGGCGGTCACCCCTCCACTTT
-,TRBJ1-1,TRBD1,TRBV5-1,CASSMTGAREAFF,TGCGCCAGCAGCATGACAGGGGCGCGGGAAGCTTTCTTT
-,TRBJ2-3,TRBD1,TRBV6-2/TRBV6-3,CASSYSDRVTDTQYF,TGTGCCAGCAGTTACAGCGACAGGGTAACAGATACGCAGTATTTT
-,TRBJ1-3,-,TRBV11-2,CASSFFRSGNTIYF,TGTGCCAGCAGCTTCTTTCGGTCTGGAAACACCATATATTTT
once,TRBJ1-5,TRBD1,TRBV7-2,CASSADRGQPQHF,TGTGCCAGCAGCGCGGACAGGGGGCAGCCCCAGCATTTT
-,TRBJ2-2,TRBD2,TRBV19,CASRGGRAAGELFF,TGTGCCAGTAGAGGCGGGAGGGCCGCCGGGGAGCTGTTTTTT
-,TRBJ1-1,TRBD1,TRBV2,CASSPLGTGGGNTEAFF,TGTGCCAGCAGTCCCCTCGGGACAGGGGGCGGGAACACTGAAGCTTTCTTT
-,TRBJ2-7,-,TRBV15,CATSRDRGYEQYF,TGTGCCACCAGCAGAGATCGAGGATACGAGCAGTACTTC
-,TRBJ1-5,-,TRBV7-3,CASAVGRGRYQPQHF,TGTGCCAGCGCCGTGGGCAGGGGCCGTTATCAGCCCCAGCATTTT
-,TRBJ2-5,TRBD1,TRBV18,CASSPQADREETQYF,TGTGCCAGCTCACCACAAGCGGACAGGGAGGAGACCCAGTACTTC
-,TRBJ2-1,TRBD2,TRBV5-1,CASSLTSGDHNEQFF,TGCGCCAGCAGCTTAACTAGCGGGGACCACAATGAGCAGTTCTTC
once,TRBJ1-6,-,TRBV28,CASRLTEGSPLHF,TGTGCCAGCAGACTCACGGAGGGGTCACCCCTCCACTTT
-,TRBJ2-1,-,TRBV7-3,CASSPRGDRLNEQFF,TGTGCCAGCAGCCCTCGGGGGGACAGGTTGAATGAGCAGTTCTTC
-,TRBJ2-7,TRBD1,TRBV5-1,CASRPGGEEDEQYF,TGCGCCAGCAGACCAGGGGGCGAGGAAGACGAGCAGTACTTC
-,TRBJ2-5,TRBD1,TRBV19,CASSSEQGRETQYF,TGTGCCAGTAGTTCGGAACAGGGGCGAGAGACCCAGTACTTC
-,TRBJ1-5,TRBD1,TRBV19,CASSIRGEGALNQPQHF,TGTGCCAGTAGTATAAGAGGTGAGGGGGCACTTAATCAGCCCCAGCATTTT
-,TRBJ2-4,TRBD1,TRBV3-1/TRBV3-2,CASSQRDRETLAKNIQYF,TGTGCCAGCAGCCAAAGGGACAGGGAGACCCTAGCCAAAAACATTCAGTACTTC
-,TRBJ1-4,-,TRBV7-2,CASTPTATNEKLFF,TGTGCCAGCACCCCGACAGCAACTAATGAAAAACTGTTTTTT
-,TRBJ1-1,-,TRBV29-1,CSVEGQENTEAFF,TGCAGCGTTGAAGGGCAGGAGAACACTGAAGCTTTCTTT